Reported below is one T cell receptor beta chain. Its matching antigen is unknown. Profiling relied on immunoSEQ multiplex PCR, and the TCRdb table lists in-frame clones only, not all of them. This table has 50,000 to 75,000 clones, roughly 79% appearing once. Indicated time point: baseline pretreatment blood. The treatment is: 15 Gy SBRT to primary tumor, nephrectomy 4 weeks later. Radiation-treated patients gave blood at baseline, week 2 and week 4. The record originates from a study of radiation and T cells in renal cell carcinoma. Overall study context: Nephrectomy followed 15 Gy stereotactic body radiation by 4 weeks. Overall study results and limits: Top tumor clonotypes rose in blood 2 weeks post-radiation, then contracted.

There are 16 residues in the CDR3. V lost 5 bases to trimming and J lost 1 base, with 17 bases between them. Germline lookup yields CDR1 SEHNR and CDR2 FQNEAQ (reference sequence). V usage is TRBV7-9 and J usage is TRBJ1-1; D unresolved. This sequence was found in a man between 60 and 70 years old with renal cell carcinoma. The sample in question was blood, obtained from a patient whose treatment included radiotherapy and nephrectomy. DNA for the CDR3: TGTGCCAGCAGCATTCGCCGGTCGGCGACGAACACTGAAGCTTTCTTT. The encoded protein is CASSIRRSATNTEAFF.